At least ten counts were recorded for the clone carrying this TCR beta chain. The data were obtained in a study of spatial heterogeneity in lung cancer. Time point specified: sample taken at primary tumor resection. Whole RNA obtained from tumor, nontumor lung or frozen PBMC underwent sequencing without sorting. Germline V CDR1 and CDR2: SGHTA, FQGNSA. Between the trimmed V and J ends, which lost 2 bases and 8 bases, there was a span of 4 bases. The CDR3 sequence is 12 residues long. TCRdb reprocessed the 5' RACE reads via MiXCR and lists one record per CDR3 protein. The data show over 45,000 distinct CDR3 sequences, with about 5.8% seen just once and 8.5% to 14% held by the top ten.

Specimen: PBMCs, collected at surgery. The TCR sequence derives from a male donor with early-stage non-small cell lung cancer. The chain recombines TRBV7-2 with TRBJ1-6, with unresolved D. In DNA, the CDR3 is TGTGCCAGCAGCTTACCCGATTCACCCCTCCACTTT. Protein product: CASSLPDSPLHF.